The 10 T cell receptor beta chains below all came from one sample that was sequenced in a study of blood T cell repertoires in COVID-19. Using immunoSEQ multiplex PCR, the repertoire was profiled, and TCRdb retains in-frame clones only, with some absent. This table holds roughly 18,000 clones, 80% found once. The sequenced sample consisted of peripheral blood. The receptor set was obtained from a man older than 75 with acute or convalescent COVID-19.

This chain joins TRBV6-5 and TRBJ1-4, with no clear D. Germline V gives CDR1 MNHEY, CDR2 SVGAGI. The ends were cut back, 5 bases at V and 2 bases at J, with 9 bases in the middle. CDR3 length: 14 amino acids. The CDR3 loop reads CASSSKRTNEKLFF. DNA for the CDR3: TGTGCCAGCAGTAGCAAGAGGACTAATGAAAAACTGTTTTTT.

The chain links TRBV11-3 to TRBJ2-1, with 11 bases that match TRBD2. The junction had 6 bases not matched to a gene; V was cut back by 6 bases and J by 8 bases. Germline CDR1 is SGHNT and CDR2 is YENEEA. The CDR3 spans 14 residues. The CDR3 DNA is TGTGCCAGCAGGGATGGGACTAGCGGCGATGAGCAGTTCTTC. It is translated as CASRDGTSGDEQFF.

CDR3 amino acids: CASSQEGPGYNSPLHF. In DNA, the CDR3 is TGCGCCAGCAGCCAAGAGGGCCCAGGGTATAATTCACCCCTCCACTTT. The rearrangement joins TRBV4-3 to TRBJ1-6, with D possibly TRBD1 on 5 matching bases. Germline V CDR1 and CDR2: LGHNA, YSLEER. The length of the CDR3 is 16 residues. V was cut by 0 bases and J by 4 bases, with 10 bases left in between.

The CDR3: CASSLATTGRSNNYGYTF. In DNA, the CDR3 is TGTGCCAGCAGCTTGGCGACGACGGGGAGGTCTAATAACTATGGCTACACCTTC. This chain connects TRBV5-6 to TRBJ1-2; D call uncertain. V lost 0 bases to trimming and J lost 1 base, with 19 bases between them. The CDR3 covers 18 residues. Germline assignment: CDR1 SGHDT and CDR2 YYEEEE. Filled out from reference TRBV5-6 and TRBJ1-2, the complete variable domain reads DAGVTQSPTHLIKTRGQQVTLRCSPKSGHDTVSWYQQALGQGPQFIFQYYEEEERQRGNFPDRFSGHQFPNYSSELNVNALLLGDSALYLCASSLATTGRSNNYGYTFGSGTRLTVV.

V usage is TRBV6-4 and J usage is TRBJ1-6; a weak D match, TRBD1 (5 bases). V was trimmed by 3 bases and J by 8 bases, leaving 11 bases between them. Germline assignment: CDR1 MRHNA and CDR2 SNTAGT. The CDR3 loop spans 14 amino acids. The CDR3 is CASSEGRVDSPLHF. The CDR3 region has the DNA TGTGCCAGCAGTGAAGGCAGGGTAGATTCACCCCTCCACTTT.

This clone is a singleton in its sample. The chain joins TRBV7-3 to TRBJ1-2; no clear D gene. With 0 bases removed from V and 2 bases from J, the gap between germline ends came to 7 bases. The CDR3 loop spans 14 amino acids. The germline CDR1 and CDR2 sequences are SGHTA and FQGTGA. The CDR3 loop reads CASSLTGGNYGYTF. DNA for the CDR3: TGTGCCAGCAGCTTAACGGGAGGGAACTATGGCTACACCTTC.

The V gene is TRBV19, the J gene TRBJ2-1, with a possible D match to TRBD1 (5 bases). Trimming pared 4 bases from V and 6 bases from J, leaving 10 bases between. In germline, CDR1 is LNHDA, CDR2 SQIVND (reference sequence). The CDR3 extends over 13 amino acids. The chain's CDR3 is CASSRTRINEQFF. Here the CDR3 DNA reads TGTGCCAGTAGTAGGACACGGATCAATGAGCAGTTCTTC.

V gene TRBV19 combines with J gene TRBJ1-5; D is unclear. The V gene's germline CDR1 is LNHDA and CDR2 SQIVND (reference sequence). The CDR3 runs to 13 residues. Trimming took off 7 bases at V and 7 bases at J, with 14 bases between the two ends. CDR3 region: CASTHGGRQPQHF. The CDR3 nucleotides read TGTGCCAGTACCCACGGAGGGCGACAGCCCCAGCATTTT. The full variable domain, with the rest looked up from reference TRBV19 and TRBJ1-5, is DGGITQSPKYLFRKEGQNVTLSCEQNLNHDAMYWYRQDPGQGLRLIYYSQIVNDFQKGDIAEGYSVSREKKESFPLTVTSAQKNPTAFYLCASTHGGRQPQHFGDGTRLSIL.

V is TRBV7-2 and J is TRBJ1-6; tentatively, D is TRBD1 (5 bases). The CDR3 spans 19 residues. Germline assignment: CDR1 SGHTA and CDR2 FQGNSA. V was clipped by 4 bases and J by 2 bases, with 21 bases between them. The CDR3 reads CASSSRTDSFLTYNSPLHF. The CDR3 DNA sequence: TGTGCCAGCAGCTCTCGTACCGACAGCTTCCTCACCTATAATTCACCCCTCCACTTT. Variable domain in full (rest from reference TRBV7-2 and TRBJ1-6): GAGVSQSPSNKVTEKGKDVELRCDPISGHTALYWYRQSLGQGLEFLIYFQGNSAPDKSGLPSDRFSAERTGGSVSTLTIQRTQQEDSAVYLCASSSRTDSFLTYNSPLHFGNGTRLTVT.

This chain joins TRBV12-3 or TRBV12-4 and TRBJ2-5; a possible D gene is TRBD2 (6 bases). V gave up 5 bases and J gave up 7 bases, with 11 bases separating them. The CDR3 is made up of 12 amino acids. The CDR3 loop is CASSAAGRTQYF. The CDR3 DNA reads TGTGCCAGCAGTGCCGCGGGGAGGACCCAGTACTTC.